These 31 T cell receptor beta chains share one sample of origin, sequenced in a study of T-cell reconstitution after alpha-beta-depleted transplantation in children. During its preparation, the TCRbeta library received unique molecular identifiers. TCRdb reprocessed the PCR reads with MiXCR, giving one entry per CDR3 protein. The sample shows 200,000 to 250,000 distinct CDR3 sequences, around 9.6% of them seen only once. The sample was PBMCs from the stem cell graft donor, taken from the stem cell graft. The source is a human donor who donated a stem cell graft to a child with acute lymphoblastic leukemia.

V usage is TRBV7-2 and J usage is TRBJ1-2; D unclear. Trimming removed 4 bases from V and 6 bases from J, with 15 bases in between. The CDR3 spans 14 residues. Germline loops: CDR1 SGHTA, CDR2 FQGNSA. CDR3 in amino acids: CASSSYGWENGYTF. The CDR3 DNA sequence: TGTGCCAGCAGCTCATATGGGTGGGAGAATGGCTACACCTTC.

This clonotype came up a few times. This rearrangement joins TRBV2 to TRBJ2-3; D ambiguous. This CDR3 has 14 amino acids. Germline V CDR1 and CDR2: SNHLY, FYNNEI. Trimming removed 4 bases from V and 2 bases from J, with 10 bases in between. The CDR3 loop reads CASSGNTNTDTQYF. The CDR3, as DNA: TGTGCCAGCAGTGGGAATACTAACACAGATACGCAGTATTTT.

This clonotype was seen a handful of times. This chain uses TRBV6-1 with TRBJ2-3; TRBD2 matches at 10 bases. V dropped 6 bases and J dropped 1; count of bases not matched to a gene: 13. This CDR3 is built from 18 residues. Germline CDR1 MNHNS, CDR2 SASEGT. In DNA form, the CDR3 reads TGTGCCAGCAGCCTACGAGGGGCTACTAGCGGGGGCACAGATACGCAGTATTTT. Translated: CASSLRGATSGGTDTQYF.

This clonotype was detected many times. The chain carries TRBV28 and TRBJ1-6, with D possibly matching TRBD1 (5 bases). Germline values: CDR1 MDHEN, CDR2 SYDVKM. Deletions cut 7 bases from V and 10 bases from J, with 20 bases between. This CDR3 has 15 amino acids. CDR3 DNA sequence: TGTGCCAGCATTCACTACGGGCAGGGAGAATCACCCCTCCACTTT. Protein product: CASIHYGQGESPLHF.

This chain links TRBV9 with TRBJ1-2; possibly TRBD1 for D (5 bases). CDR3 length: 13 amino acids. Trimming took off 3 bases at V and 4 bases at J, with 10 bases between the two ends. Germline lookup yields CDR1 SGDLS and CDR2 YYNGEE. CDR3: CASSAQGFYGYTF. The CDR3 nucleotides are TGTGCCAGCAGCGCCCAGGGTTTCTATGGCTACACCTTC.

V gene TRBV7-9 combines with J gene TRBJ2-1, with D unresolved. This CDR3 region has 12 residues. V was shortened by 1 base and J by 8 bases, with 6 bases between the two germline ends. Per the germline V gene, CDR1 is SEHNR and CDR2 is FQNEAQ (reference sequence). DNA for the CDR3: TGTGCCAGCAGCTTAGAAGTTGATGAGCAGTTCTTC. Translating gives CASSLEVDEQFF. The complete variable domain, with remaining parts taken from reference TRBV7-9 and TRBJ2-1, reads DTGVSQNPRHKITKRGQNVTFRCDPISEHNRLYWYRQTLGQGPEFLTYFQNEAQLEKSRLLSDRFSAERPKGSFSTLEIQRTEQGDSAMYLCASSLEVDEQFFGPGTRLTVL.

The rearrangement uses TRBV9 and TRBJ1-2; the D gene is possibly TRBD1 (5 bases). Per germline, CDR1 SGDLS and CDR2 YYNGEE. The CDR3 covers 13 residues. Trimming stripped 0 bases from V and 8 bases from J, with 11 bases between. The CDR3 nucleotides are TGTGCCAGCAGCGTAGTGCGTCAGGGAGGCTACACCTTC. Its translation is CASSVVRQGGYTF.

This clonotype occurred a few times. The V call is TRBV29-1, the J call TRBJ1-1; 8 bases agree with TRBD1. This CDR3 is built from 14 residues. In germline, CDR1 is SQVTM, CDR2 ANQGSEA. V dropped 1 base and J dropped 3; count of bases not matched to a gene: 4. In DNA form, the CDR3 reads TGCAGCGTTGAAGGACAGGGGATGTACACTGAAGCTTTCTTT. This gives the protein CSVEGQGMYTEAFF.

The CDR3 region is CASSRTTGQGISRGNTIYF. For the CDR3, the DNA is TGTGCCAGCAGTCGAACGACCGGACAGGGAATTTCTCGTGGAAACACCATATATTTT. The rearrangement joins TRBV6-1 to TRBJ1-3; 8 bases agree with TRBD1. V shed 5 bases and J 3 bases; nucleotides not matched to a gene: 18. Germline CDR1 is MNHNS and CDR2 is SASEGT. This CDR3 has 19 residues.

The V and J genes are TRBV13 and TRBJ2-1, with TRBD2 identical over 10 bases. V gave up 5 bases and J gave up 5 bases; unmatched junction bases: 6. The CDR3 runs to 15 residues. Looked up from germline, CDR1 is PRHDT and CDR2 is FYEKMQ (reference sequence). CDR3 coding DNA: TGTGCCAGCAGCCCGGGACTAGCGACTAACAATGAGCAGTTCTTC. Its protein product is CASSPGLATNNEQFF.

The chain links TRBV11-1 to TRBJ2-6; no definite D call. From germline, CDR1 is SGHAT and CDR2 FQDESV (reference sequence). Trimming left V 5 bases short and J 0 bases short, with 20 bases between. CDR3 length: 19 residues. This chain's CDR3 is CASSDGFRDSLSGANVLTF. DNA for the CDR3: TGTGCCAGCAGCGACGGTTTTCGAGACTCCCTCTCTGGGGCCAACGTCCTGACTTTC.

This clonotype showed up just a few times. The rearrangement joins TRBV20-1 to TRBJ1-5; D is perhaps TRBD1 (6 bases). V shed 2 bases and J shed 5 bases, with 7 bases lying between them. The CDR3 totals 12 residues. CDR1 and CDR2 (germline): DFQATT, SNEGSKA (reference sequence). The CDR3 sequence is CSARQGYQPQHF. The CDR3 bases are TGCAGTGCTAGACAGGGGTATCAGCCCCAGCATTTT.

This clonotype was detected many times. J is TRBJ2-2 and V is TRBV12-3 or TRBV12-4, with D unresolved. The CDR3 has 15 residues. Trimming took off 6 bases at V and 3 bases at J, with 14 bases between the two ends. CDR3 residues: CASRAGSRDTGELFF. CDR3 coding DNA: TGTGCCAGCAGGGCCGGGTCTAGAGACACCGGGGAGCTGTTTTTT.

The chain's CDR3 is CASSEQTVDYGYTF. The CDR3 DNA sequence: TGTGCCAGCAGTGAACAGACCGTTGACTATGGCTACACCTTC. The rearrangement joins TRBV2 to TRBJ1-2; D ambiguous. There are 14 residues in the CDR3. Trimming left V 2 bases short and J 3 bases short, with 10 bases between. Per the germline V gene, CDR1 is SNHLY and CDR2 is FYNNEI.

This clonotype was observed at least ten times. The chain recombines TRBV6-1 with TRBJ2-7; the D gene is possibly TRBD1 (5 bases). The length of the CDR3 is 13 residues. V was cut by 6 bases and J by 5 bases, with 14 bases left in between. Looked up from germline, CDR1 is MNHNS and CDR2 is SASEGT. CDR3 DNA: TGTGCCAGCAGGTTGACGCTGGGGCACGAGCAGTACTTC. As protein: CASRLTLGHEQYF.

The V call is TRBV19, the J call TRBJ2-7, with D possibly TRBD1 on 6 matching bases. The V end lost 3 bases, the J end lost 3 bases, and 12 bases lay between the germline ends. CDR1 LNHDA and CDR2 SQIVND come from the germline V gene (reference sequence). This CDR3 has 14 amino acids. DNA of the CDR3: TGTGCCAGTAGTATTTCAGGGGTTGTCTACGAGCAGTACTTC. Protein product: CASSISGVVYEQYF. The full variable domain, in which reference TRBV19 and TRBJ2-7 provide the parts outside the CDR3, is DGGITQSPKYLFRKEGQNVTLSCEQNLNHDAMYWYRQDPGQGLRLIYYSQIVNDFQKGDIAEGYSVSREKKESFPLTVTSAQKNPTAFYLCASSISGVVYEQYFGPGTRLTVT.

This clonotype was counted ten times or more. The chain employs TRBV20-1 and TRBJ2-5; D unclear. The germline V gene has CDR1 DFQATT and CDR2 SNEGSKA (reference sequence). V dropped 4 bases and J dropped 2 bases, with 5 bases sitting between them. This CDR3 region has 11 residues. The CDR3 region has the DNA TGCAGTGCTACCCCACAAGAGACCCAGTACTTC. It encodes CSATPQETQYF.

This clonotype turned up a few times. V gene TRBV20-1 combines with J gene TRBJ2-7; 7 bases are shared with TRBD1. CDR1 and CDR2 from the germline V gene are DFQATT and SNEGSKA (reference sequence). The CDR3 covers 15 residues. Unmatched junction bases numbered 12, after V lost 5 bases and J lost 2 bases. CDR3 in DNA: TGCAGTGCTGTACCACCGGGACAGAATACCTACGAGCAGTACTTC. Translated: CSAVPPGQNTYEQYF.

This clonotype was detected ten times or more. The chain couples TRBV5-1 to TRBJ1-3; D possibly corresponds to TRBD1 (6 bases). The germline gives CDR1 SGHRS, CDR2 YFSETQ. CDR3 length: 16 residues. Trimming shortened V by 1 base and J by 3 bases, and 14 bases separated the two germline ends. The CDR3 DNA reads as TGCGCCAGCAGCTTGCAGGGGAGTCTTAATGGAAACACCATATATTTT. This encodes CASSLQGSLNGNTIYF.

In its sample, this clonotype was seen many times. The chain couples TRBV12-3 or TRBV12-4 to TRBJ2-3; D uncertain. This CDR3 region has 12 residues. The V end was cut by 3 bases, the J end by 6 bases, with 7 bases between. CDR3 DNA: TGTGCCAGCAGTTTTGTTGCGGATACGCAGTATTTT. Protein product: CASSFVADTQYF.

This clonotype was recorded many times. V and J are TRBV5-5 and TRBJ2-1; 9 bases line up with TRBD2. The CDR3 is 18 residues long. In germline, CDR1 is SGHKS, CDR2 YYEKEE (reference sequence). V shed 0 bases and J 4 bases; nucleotides not matched to a gene: 11. CDR3 DNA sequence: TGTGCCAGCAGCTTGGATTATTTGACTAGCGGACGATACAATGAGCAGTTCTTC. Its translation: CASSLDYLTSGRYNEQFF. Using reference TRBV5-5 and TRBJ2-1 for the parts outside the CDR3, the full variable domain is DAGVTQSPTHLIKTRGQQVTLRCSPISGHKSVSWYQQVLGQGPQFIFQYYEKEERGRGNFPDRFSARQFPNYSSELNVNALLLGDSALYLCASSLDYLTSGRYNEQFFGPGTRLTVL.

The table lists this clonotype with a few counts. The chain is built from TRBV6-1 and TRBJ2-7, with D uncertain. The V and J ends lost 6 bases and 1 base respectively, with 16 bases between them. The length of the CDR3 is 15 residues. Per the germline V gene, CDR1 is MNHNS and CDR2 is SASEGT. The CDR3 loop is CASSPLSVASYEQYF. The CDR3 DNA reads TGTGCCAGCAGCCCTCTTTCAGTAGCTTCCTACGAGCAGTACTTC.

Only a few counts were recorded for this clonotype. The genes are TRBV5-1 and TRBJ1-2, with a possible D match to TRBD1 (6 bases). Trimming shortened V by 4 bases and J by 5 bases, and 18 bases separated the two germline ends. The CDR3 sequence is 15 residues long. Germline V gene data show CDR1 as SGHRS and CDR2 as YFSETQ. The DNA for the CDR3 is TGCGCCAGCAGCCCCCCAGCTGACAGGAATTATGGCTACACCTTC. It yields the protein CASSPPADRNYGYTF. The full variable domain, in which reference TRBV5-1 and TRBJ1-2 provide the parts outside the CDR3, is KAGVTQTPRYLIKTRGQQVTLSCSPISGHRSVSWYQQTPGQGLQFLFEYFSETQRNKGNFPGRFSGRQFSNSRSEMNVSTLELGDSALYLCASSPPADRNYGYTFGSGTRLTVV.

Ten or more counts support this clonotype. V and J are TRBV28 and TRBJ2-5; 10 nucleotides match TRBD1. There are 16 residues in the CDR3. In germline, CDR1 is MDHEN, CDR2 SYDVKM. V gave up 3 bases and J gave up 1 base; unmatched junction bases: 5. The CDR3, as DNA: TGTGCCAGCAGTTTTGGGGACAGGGGTAGCCAAGAGACCCAGTACTTC. Its protein is CASSFGDRGSQETQYF.

This clonotype appeared a few times. The chain employs TRBV12-3 or TRBV12-4 and TRBJ1-4; 9 nucleotides match TRBD1. The CDR3 has 15 amino acids. V lost 7 bases to trimming and J lost 8 bases; unmatched junction nucleotides: 11. CDR3 sequence: CASTTSQGALEKLFF. The CDR3 coding sequence is TGTGCCAGCACCACCTCACAGGGGGCTTTGGAAAAACTGTTTTTT.

There are a few counts of this clonotype. This chain uses TRBV14 with TRBJ2-4; a weak D match, TRBD2 (6 bases). The CDR3 sequence is 13 residues long. Germline V gives CDR1 SGHDN, CDR2 FVKESK. V dropped 7 bases and J dropped 6 bases, with 13 bases sitting between them. CDR3 region: CASKTRGGNIQYF. The CDR3 DNA sequence: TGTGCCAGCAAGACGCGGGGCGGAAACATTCAGTACTTC.

A remark on this clonotype: An end of the junction does not agree with germline; a read error may underlie this. The chain links TRBV27 to TRBJ2-2, with a possible D match to TRBD2 (6 bases). CDR1 is MNHEY, CDR2 SMNVEV, per germline (reference sequence). CDR3 length: 14 amino acids. The CDR3 spells CASSLSKGGGEPFF. The CDR3, as DNA: TGTGCCAGCAGTTTATCGAAAGGCGGCGGGGAGCCGTTTTTT.

This clonotype came up many times. The junction differs from germline at one of its ends, possibly a read error. The rearrangement joins TRBV5-1 to TRBJ2-5; D call uncertain. The CDR3 covers 12 residues. From germline, CDR1 is SGHRS and CDR2 YFSETQ. CDR3 nucleotide sequence: TGTGCCAGCAGTGGGGACCAAGAGACCCAGTACTTC. It yields the protein CASSGDQETQYF.

The J gene is TRBJ1-5, the V gene TRBV12-2; the table's D call, TRBD1, has no DNA check behind it. TRBV12-2 is annotated as a pseudogene. This CDR3 contains 14 residues. The CDR3 region has the DNA TGTGCAAGTCGTCCGGGACGCCAATATCAGCCCCAGCATTTT. Protein product: CASRPGRQYQPQHF.

The chain combines TRBV7-2 with TRBJ2-7, with D unresolved. Germline CDR1 SGHTA, CDR2 FQGNSA. V dropped 4 bases and J dropped 2 bases, with 6 bases sitting between them. This CDR3 contains 12 residues. The CDR3 coding sequence is TGTGCCAGCAGCTCCGTCACCTACGAGCAGTACTTC. It codes for CASSSVTYEQYF. The whole variable domain, filled in from reference TRBV7-2 and TRBJ2-7, reads GAGVSQSPSNKVTEKGKDVELRCDPISGHTALYWYRQSLGQGLEFLIYFQGNSAPDKSGLPSDRFSAERTGGSVSTLTIQRTQQEDSAVYLCASSSVTYEQYFGPGTRLTVT.

This clonotype appeared many times. The chain couples TRBV12-3 or TRBV12-4 to TRBJ2-7, with 7 bases identical to TRBD1. This CDR3 has 14 amino acids. V was pared by 7 bases and J by 3 bases, with 9 bases of the junction left unmatched. CDR3 DNA sequence: TGTGCCAGCACCAACGACAGGGTCTTCTACGAGCAGTACTTC. Its translation is CASTNDRVFYEQYF.